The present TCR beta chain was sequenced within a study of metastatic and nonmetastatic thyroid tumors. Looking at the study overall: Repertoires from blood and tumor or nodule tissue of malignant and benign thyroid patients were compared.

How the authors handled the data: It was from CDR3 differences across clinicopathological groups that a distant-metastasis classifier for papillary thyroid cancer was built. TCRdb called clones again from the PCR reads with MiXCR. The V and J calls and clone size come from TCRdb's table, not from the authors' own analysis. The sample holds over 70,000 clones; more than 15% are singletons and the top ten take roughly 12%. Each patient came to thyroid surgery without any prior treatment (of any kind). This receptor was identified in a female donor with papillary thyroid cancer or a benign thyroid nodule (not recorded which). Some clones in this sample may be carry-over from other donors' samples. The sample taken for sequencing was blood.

CDR3 amino acids: CASSRDGGPMNTEAFF. The CDR3 bases are TGCGCCAGCAGCCGGGACGGGGGACCTATGAACACTGAAGCTTTCTTT. V and J are TRBV5-1 and TRBJ1-1; D perhaps matches TRBD1 (5 bases). The CDR3 has 16 amino acids. The germline V and J ends were trimmed by 4 bases and 0 bases, with 16 bases remaining between them. The germline V gene encodes CDR1 SGHRS and CDR2 YFSETQ.